This entry lists 24 T cell receptor beta chains sequenced from one sample in a study of beta chain features in type 1 diabetes. Expressed TCRB transcripts were sequenced because the entire RNA isolate underwent reverse transcription. This table comes from immunoSEQ multiplex PCR, and its TCRdb copy is limited to in-frame clones, with some not included. The sample includes approximately 250,000 clones, less than 15% of them seen just once. Sequenced sample: naive CD4+ T cells from blood. These TCRs come from a woman aged 40-49 years in good health.

This clone has a count of ten or more. V and J are TRBV14 and TRBJ2-5; D is possibly TRBD2 (6 bases). CDR1 and CDR2 (germline): SGHDN, FVKESK. The CDR3 loop spans 17 amino acids. V was cut by 4 bases and J by 3 bases, with 21 bases left in between. CDR3 in DNA: TGTGCCAGCAGCCCGGCCAACCAGGGACTTGCCAAAGAGACCCAGTACTTC. Protein product: CASSPANQGLAKETQYF.

This clone was found a few times. The same CDR3 can be traced to other DNA sequences in this sample. DNA for the CDR3: TGTGCCAGCAGCTTAGGAAGGGGTGACACTGAAGCTTTCTTT. Translated: CASSLGRGDTEAFF. J is TRBJ1-1 and V is TRBV7-9, with D tentatively TRBD1 (5 bases). The CDR3 has 14 amino acids. The germline CDR1 and CDR2 sequences are SEHNR and FQNEAQ (reference sequence). Trimming left V 1 base short and J 3 bases short, with 9 bases between.

This clone was seen more than once but under ten times. This chain uses TRBV19 with TRBJ1-5; weak D call: TRBD1 (5 bases). The CDR3 runs to 16 residues. V was trimmed by 5 bases and J by 3 bases, leaving 17 bases between them. Germline CDR1 reads LNHDA; CDR2 reads SQIVND (reference sequence). The CDR3 DNA is TGTGCCAGTAGTCCCCCCCAGGGAGGATTCAATCAGCCCCAGCATTTT. Protein sequence: CASSPPQGGFNQPQHF.

The chain joins TRBV7-9 to TRBJ2-7, with TRBD2 identical over 8 bases. Trimming removed 5 bases from V and 3 bases from J; junction bases left unmatched: 9. Germline values: CDR1 SEHNR, CDR2 FQNEAQ (reference sequence). CDR3 length: 15 residues. CDR3 loop: CASSNRLARVYEQYF. For the CDR3, the DNA is TGTGCCAGCAGCAACAGACTAGCGCGGGTCTACGAGCAGTACTTC.

The chain joins TRBV10-3 to TRBJ2-4; TRBD1 matches 8 bases. CDR3 length equals 22 residues. The V segment lost 0 bases and the J segment 0 bases; nucleotides outside the gene matches: 19. The germline V gene has CDR1 ENHRY and CDR2 SYGVKD. As DNA, the CDR3 is TGTGCCATCAGTGAGTCTCTGTCGGACAGGGCGAGGGATTTCCGAGCCAAAAACATTCAGTACTTC. Translated: CAISESLSDRARDFRAKNIQYF.

The V call is TRBV12-5, the J call TRBJ2-7; no reliable D call. Trimming took off 4 bases at V and 7 bases at J, with 8 bases between the two ends. The germline V gene encodes CDR1 LGHNT and CDR2 FRNRAP. CDR3 size: 11 residues. CDR3 coding DNA: TGTGCTAGTGGTTCCCACGGGGAGCAGTACTTC. Amino acids: CASGSHGEQYF. Filled out from reference TRBV12-5 and TRBJ2-7, the complete variable domain reads DARVTQTPRHKVTEMGQEVTMRCQPILGHNTVFWYRQTMMQGLELLAYFRNRAPLDDSGMPKDRFSAEMPDATLATLKIQPSEPRDSAVYFCASGSHGEQYFGPGTRLTVT.

This clone was observed a handful of times. CDR3 coding DNA: TGTGCCAGCAGCGCTTCCGGGACAGGGGTCGGGCGAGGACCCCTCCACTTT. It codes for CASSASGTGVGRGPLHF. The V gene is TRBV7-9, the J gene TRBJ1-6, with 10 bases fitting TRBD1. Germline V CDR1 and CDR2: SEHNR, FQNEAQ (reference sequence). Trimming cost V 5 bases and J 12 bases; bases outside gene matches: 16. The CDR3 loop spans 17 amino acids.

J is TRBJ2-3 and V is TRBV5-1; D is undetermined. Trimming removed 1 base at V and 6 bases at J, with 15 bases between. Germline lookup yields CDR1 SGHRS and CDR2 YFSETQ. The CDR3 sequence is 15 residues long. DNA of the CDR3: TGCGCCAGCAGCTTGACAGTCACGAGTATGGATACGCAGTATTTT. Residues: CASSLTVTSMDTQYF.

CDR3 sequence: CASSGAAGGWTTDTQYF. DNA of the CDR3: TGTGCCAGCTCCGGTGCGGCGGGGGGGTGGACCACAGATACGCAGTATTTT. The chain carries TRBV11-2 and TRBJ2-3; 9 bases line up with TRBD2. V trimming: 8 bases; J trimming: 2 bases; junction bases outside the gene matches: 14. The CDR3 extends over 17 amino acids. Per the germline V gene, CDR1 is SGHAT and CDR2 is FQNNGV.

V and J are TRBV18 and TRBJ2-5; 9 bases fit TRBD1. The CDR3 sequence is 15 residues long. J gave up 1 base and V 3 bases, and 3 bases lay outside the gene matches. Germline lookup yields CDR1 KGHSH and CDR2 LQKENI. CDR3 bases: TGTGCCAGCTCACCCGTACAGGGGGCCCAAGAGACCCAGTACTTC. Residues: CASSPVQGAQETQYF.

In its sample, this clone was seen a few times. The chain employs TRBV7-8 and TRBJ2-6; the match to TRBD2 covers 8 bases. Germline values: CDR1 SGHVS, CDR2 FQNEAQ. This CDR3 spans 16 amino acids. Trimming cost V 6 bases and J 1 base; bases outside gene matches: 5. The CDR3 loop is CASSSGGGSGANVLTF. In nucleotides, the CDR3 is TGTGCCAGCAGTTCGGGAGGGGGGTCTGGGGCCAACGTCCTGACTTTC.

This chain joins TRBV7-9 and TRBJ2-7; tentative D call: TRBD2 (5 bases). The V end lost 0 bases, the J end lost 2 bases, and 14 bases lay between the germline ends. The CDR3 is 16 amino acids. Germline V CDR1 and CDR2: SEHNR, FQNEAQ (reference sequence). Here the CDR3 reads CASSLARMTTAYEQYF. The CDR3 DNA sequence: TGTGCCAGCAGCTTAGCGAGGATGACTACGGCCTACGAGCAGTACTTC.

This clone was detected only a few times. The genes are TRBV19 and TRBJ2-3; D is possibly TRBD1 (5 bases). This CDR3 has 13 residues. V dropped 1 base and J dropped 4 bases, with 6 bases sitting between them. Germline V CDR1 and CDR2: LNHDA, SQIVND (reference sequence). The CDR3 region has the DNA TGTGCCAGTAGTATAGTCAGGGCAGATACGCAGTATTTT. It codes for CASSIVRADTQYF.

This clone was detected a few times. This sequence joins TRBV7-9 and TRBJ2-1; D perhaps matches TRBD2 (6 bases). Looked up from germline, CDR1 is SEHNR and CDR2 is FQNEAQ (reference sequence). This CDR3 has 15 amino acids. V was cut by 5 bases and J by 4 bases, with 15 bases left in between. The CDR3 DNA is TGTGCCAGCAGCCCACCAGGGACTTCTTACAATGAGCAGTTCTTC. Translating it yields CASSPPGTSYNEQFF.

This chain uses TRBV7-2 with TRBJ2-7; 8 positions agree with TRBD2. The J segment lost 0 bases and the V segment lost 5 bases, leaving 6 bases of the junction unmatched. CDR1 is SGHTA, CDR2 FQGNSA, per germline. CDR3 length: 15 residues. Written as DNA, the CDR3 is TGTGCCAGCAGCCCCGCGGGGGGCTCCTCCTACGAGCAGTACTTC. It encodes CASSPAGGSSYEQYF. The full variable domain, in which reference TRBV7-2 and TRBJ2-7 provide the parts outside the CDR3, is GAGVSQSPSNKVTEKGKDVELRCDPISGHTALYWYRQSLGQGLEFLIYFQGNSAPDKSGLPSDRFSAERTGGSVSTLTIQRTQQEDSAVYLCASSPAGGSSYEQYFGPGTRLTVT.

This clone was seen a few times. A read error may account for a junction end that differs from germline. The chain couples TRBV4-1 to TRBJ1-2, with a weak D call TRBD1 (5 bases). This CDR3 is 15 amino acids long. From germline, CDR1 is MGHRA and CDR2 YSYEKL. The DNA of the CDR3 is TGCGCCAGCAGCCAAGCCGACAGAGGAAACTCTGGCTACACCTTC. Its protein is CASSQADRGNSGYTF.

The table lists this clone with a few counts. The chain employs TRBV7-6 and TRBJ2-5; D might be TRBD2 (7 bases). V was shortened by 5 bases and J by 4 bases, with 17 bases between the two germline ends. The CDR3 runs to 15 residues. Germline-derived CDR1 and CDR2 are SGHVS and FNYEAQ. The CDR3 sequence is CASSGGGGGGETQYF. In nucleotides, the CDR3 is TGTGCCAGCAGCGGAGGGGGAGGCGGGGGAGAGACCCAGTACTTC. Combining the CDR3 with reference TRBV7-6 and TRBJ2-5 gives the whole variable domain GAGVSQSPRYKVTKRGQDVALRCDPISGHVSLYWYRQALGQGPEFLTYFNYEAQQDKSGLPNDRFSAERPEGSISTLTIQRTEQRDSAMYRCASSGGGGGGETQYFGPGTRLLVL.

This clone was counted only a few times. The chain uses TRBV6-6 and TRBJ1-2, with unresolved D. The V gene lost 7 bases and the J gene lost 7 bases, with 13 bases spanning the gap. The CDR3 sequence is 12 residues long. Germline CDR1 reads MNHNY; CDR2 reads SVGAGI (reference sequence). CDR3 residues: CASINLDSGYTF. The DNA for the CDR3 is TGTGCCAGCATCAACCTAGACTCTGGCTACACCTTC.

This chain links TRBV5-1 with TRBJ1-4; 7 bases map to TRBD1. CDR3 length equals 15 residues. J lost 3 bases, V lost 4 bases, and 6 bases had no gene match. Germline CDR1 SGHRS, CDR2 YFSETQ. CDR3 sequence: CASSVTGVPNEKLFF. Written as DNA, the CDR3 is TGCGCCAGCAGCGTTACAGGGGTACCTAATGAAAAACTGTTTTTT.

The chain combines TRBV10-3 with TRBJ2-3, with D unresolved. Looked up from germline, CDR1 is ENHRY and CDR2 is SYGVKD. Trimming took off 4 bases at V and 0 bases at J, with 11 bases between the two ends. This CDR3 contains 15 residues. The chain's CDR3 is CAISGLGPSTDTQYF. The CDR3 DNA sequence: TGTGCCATCAGTGGTCTGGGCCCCAGCACAGATACGCAGTATTTT.

The chain recombines TRBV4-1 with TRBJ2-3, with 8 bases that match TRBD2. This CDR3 has 13 amino acids. With V trimmed by 2 bases and J by 6 bases, 1 base remained unmatched. Per the germline V gene, CDR1 is MGHRA and CDR2 is YSYEKL. The CDR3 DNA reads as TGCGCCAGCAGCCAAAGACTAGCGGATACGCAGTATTTT. It specifies CASSQRLADTQYF.

The chain is built from TRBV4-2 and TRBJ2-3; TRBD2 agrees at 8 bases. CDR1 is LGHNA, CDR2 YNFKEQ, per germline. With 4 bases clipped from V and 2 bases from J, the junction kept 14 bases outside the gene matches. The length of the CDR3 is 18 residues. The CDR3 sequence: CASSLRGVERGNTDTQYF. The CDR3, as DNA: TGTGCCAGCAGCCTGAGAGGGGTAGAGCGGGGGAACACAGATACGCAGTATTTT.

The chain combines TRBV2 with TRBJ2-3; TRBD2 matches at 9 bases. V lost 2 bases and J lost 5; bases outside the gene matches: 11. The CDR3 is 17 residues long. Germline CDR1 is SNHLY and CDR2 is FYNNEI. The CDR3: CASSERRRAGGRDTQYF. The CDR3 region has the DNA TGTGCCAGCAGTGAACGGCGGCGCGCGGGGGGGAGAGATACGCAGTATTTT.

The rearrangement uses TRBV15 and TRBJ2-7; D unclear. V was clipped by 0 bases and J by 2 bases, with 8 bases between them. The CDR3 has 14 residues. CDR1 LNHNV and CDR2 YYDKDF come from the germline V gene (reference sequence). The CDR3 loop is CATSREAAPYEQYF. The DNA of the CDR3 is TGTGCCACCAGCAGAGAGGCGGCCCCCTACGAGCAGTACTTC.